A single sample gave rise to the 32 T cell receptor beta chains below, sequenced in a study of blood T cell repertoires in COVID-19. Produced via immunoSEQ multiplex PCR; TCRdb's table is partial and in-frame only. The repertoire holds around 250,000 clones, with approximately 83% as singletons. Material for sequencing was PBMCs or T cells enriched from blood (not recorded which). The receptors stem from a woman aged 45-59 years who had recovered from COVID-19.

The gene calls are TRBV19 and TRBJ2-7; 12 bases line up with TRBD2. V shed 5 bases and J 6 bases; nucleotides not matched to a gene: 11. This CDR3 has 16 amino acids. CDR1 and CDR2 (germline): LNHDA, SQIVND (reference sequence). CDR3 sequence reads: CASSGTSGLPRFEQYF. As DNA, the CDR3 is TGTGCCAGTAGTGGGACTAGCGGGCTCCCTCGATTCGAGCAGTACTTC.

The rearrangement uses TRBV2 and TRBJ1-1, with 10 bases matching TRBD1. This CDR3 has 15 residues. J was trimmed by 6 bases and V by 4 bases; bases with no gene match: 8. The V gene's germline CDR1 is SNHLY and CDR2 FYNNEI. The CDR3 DNA reads TGTGCCAGCAGTGCTAATGGACAGGGGGATTCTGAAGCTTTCTTT. As protein: CASSANGQGDSEAFF.

This chain joins TRBV6-5 and TRBJ2-3; 7 positions match TRBD2. In germline, CDR1 is MNHEY, CDR2 SVGAGI. Germline trimming cut 0 bases from V and 7 bases from J; bases unmatched to any gene: 7. The CDR3 sequence is 15 residues long. The CDR3 bases are TGTGCCAGCAGTTACTCACGCGGGAGAGCATATACGCAGTATTTT. This gives the protein CASSYSRGRAYTQYF.

The sample holds a few counts of this clone. This chain uses TRBV9 with TRBJ2-2; 10 bases are shared with TRBD2. Germline V gene sequence: CDR1 SGDLS, CDR2 YYNGEE. CDR3 length equals 19 residues. J lost 3 bases, V lost 0 bases, and 11 bases had no gene match. In nucleotides, the CDR3 is TGTGCCAGCAGCGTAGAAGGGCTAGCGGGAGCCCCGCACACCGGGGAGCTGTTTTTT. This encodes CASSVEGLAGAPHTGELFF.

This clone came up a few times. V gene TRBV9 combines with J gene TRBJ1-1; TRBD1 matches at 7 bases. CDR1 is SGDLS and CDR2 is YYNGEE in the germline V gene. V was pared by 4 bases and J by 1 base, with 4 bases of the junction left unmatched. This CDR3 contains 14 residues. The CDR3, as DNA: TGTGCCAGCAGCACAGGGGTTAAGAACACTGAAGCTTTCTTT. Protein sequence: CASSTGVKNTEAFF.

The CDR3 nucleotides read TGCGCCAGCAGCCACTTCCTCAGGGGGCTTAATTCACCCCTCCACTTT. It yields the protein CASSHFLRGLNSPLHF. The chain links TRBV4-1 to TRBJ1-6; TRBD1 agrees at 8 bases. The CDR3 runs to 16 residues. J was trimmed by 6 bases and V by 3 bases; bases with no gene match: 7. Per the germline V gene, CDR1 is MGHRA and CDR2 is YSYEKL.

V gene TRBV6-2 or TRBV6-3 combines with J gene TRBJ2-7; TRBD1 matches 7 bases. The CDR3 totals 15 residues. The germline V gene encodes CDR1 MNHEY and CDR2 SVGEGT. V shed 2 bases and J 1 base; nucleotides not matched to a gene: 5. The CDR3 DNA reads as TGTGCCAGCAGTTACGAGACAGGGTTTTCCTACGAGCAGTACTTC. It yields the protein CASSYETGFSYEQYF.

The chain uses TRBV12-3 or TRBV12-4 and TRBJ1-1; no firm D call. The CDR3 is 13 amino acids. V was shortened by 5 bases and J by 7 bases, with 14 bases between the two germline ends. This CDR3 reads CASSLSGISEAFF. CDR3 nucleotides: TGTGCCAGCAGTCTCTCGGGGATTAGTGAAGCTTTCTTT.

This chain links TRBV27 with TRBJ1-3; TRBD1 might be the D (6 bases). Germline V gives CDR1 MNHEY, CDR2 SMNVEV (reference sequence). Deletions cut 3 bases from V and 2 bases from J, with 11 bases between. The CDR3 is 15 residues long. The CDR3 sequence: CASSFSSGAGNTIYF. DNA of the CDR3: TGTGCCAGCAGTTTTTCGTCAGGGGCTGGAAACACCATATATTTT.

The gene calls are TRBV27 and TRBJ2-3; tentative D call: TRBD1 (5 bases). Trimming left V 4 bases short and J 0 bases short, with 11 bases between. In germline, CDR1 is MNHEY, CDR2 SMNVEV (reference sequence). The CDR3 sequence is 15 residues long. The CDR3 DNA reads as TGTGCCAGCAGTTGGGGCTTCGCTAGCACAGATACGCAGTATTTT. Residues: CASSWGFASTDTQYF.

V and J are TRBV3-1 (or the pseudogene TRBV3-2) and TRBJ1-1, with D hard to call. From germline, CDR1 is LGHDT and CDR2 YNNKEL (reference sequence). Trimming shortened V by 2 bases and J by 1 base, and 8 bases separated the two germline ends. The CDR3 has 14 amino acids. The CDR3 DNA reads TGTGCCAGCAGCCAAAGGACTCAGAACACTGAAGCTTTCTTT. This translates into CASSQRTQNTEAFF.

The chain employs TRBV27 and TRBJ2-7, with 7 bases fitting TRBD1. V gave up 5 bases and J gave up 3 bases; unmatched junction bases: 16. CDR3 length: 17 amino acids. Germline V gene data show CDR1 as MNHEY and CDR2 as SMNVEV (reference sequence). As DNA, the CDR3 is TGTGCCAGCAGTCTCTCCTCCGGGACAGACCAAAGCTACGAGCAGTACTTC. Translation: CASSLSSGTDQSYEQYF.

This clone was picked up many times. The chain combines TRBV10-3 with TRBJ2-2, with D uncertain. The ends were cut back, 3 bases at V and 2 bases at J, with 13 bases in the middle. Germline values: CDR1 ENHRY, CDR2 SYGVKD. The CDR3 consists of 16 residues. The CDR3 protein is CAISDLAVGNTGELFF. In DNA, the CDR3 is TGTGCCATCAGTGATTTGGCAGTTGGTAACACCGGGGAGCTGTTTTTT.

The J gene is TRBJ2-3, the V gene TRBV27; TRBD2 is a possible D gene (6 bases). The CDR3 loop spans 13 amino acids. In germline, CDR1 is MNHEY, CDR2 SMNVEV (reference sequence). V lost 3 bases and J 5 bases, leaving 9 bases between the germline ends. The CDR3 loop reads CASSLEGLDTQYF. The CDR3 bases are TGTGCCAGCAGTTTGGAGGGACTAGATACGCAGTATTTT.

This clone was picked up one time. The chain links TRBV7-6 to TRBJ1-1, with a weak D call TRBD1 (6 bases). CDR1 is SGHVS and CDR2 is FNYEAQ in the germline V gene. The CDR3 totals 15 residues. V was cut by 0 bases and J by 5 bases, with 13 bases left in between. The CDR3, as DNA: TGTGCCAGCAGCTTAGCGGGGGCAGGGCCGACTGAAGCTTTCTTT. It encodes CASSLAGAGPTEAFF. Variable domain in full (rest from reference TRBV7-6 and TRBJ1-1): GAGVSQSPRYKVTKRGQDVALRCDPISGHVSLYWYRQALGQGPEFLTYFNYEAQQDKSGLPNDRFSAERPEGSISTLTIQRTEQRDSAMYRCASSLAGAGPTEAFFGQGTRLTVV.

This chain connects TRBV7-8 to TRBJ1-2; D is perhaps TRBD1 (5 bases). Between the trimmed V and J ends, which lost 3 bases and 4 bases, there was a span of 15 bases. Germline V gives CDR1 SGHVS, CDR2 FQNEAQ. The length of the CDR3 is 15 residues. The CDR3 DNA reads TGTGCCAGCAGCTTGAGCCTCAGGGTATCCTATGGCTACACCTTC. Translation gives CASSLSLRVSYGYTF. The full variable domain, its missing parts supplied by reference TRBV7-8 and TRBJ1-2, is GAGVSQSPRYKVAKRGQDVALRCDPISGHVSLFWYQQALGQGPEFLTYFQNEAQLDKSGLPSDRFFAERPEGSVSTLKIQRTQQEDSAVYLCASSLSLRVSYGYTFGSGTRLTVV.

This chain connects TRBV6-4 to TRBJ2-4, with TRBD2 as a possible D gene (6 bases). V shed 9 bases and J shed 0 bases, with 9 bases lying between them. This CDR3 is built from 13 residues. The germline gives CDR1 MRHNA, CDR2 SNTAGT. CDR3 sequence reads: CARGGLAKNIQYF. The DNA for the CDR3 is TGTGCCAGGGGGGGACTAGCCAAAAACATTCAGTACTTC.

The V gene is TRBV3-1 (or the pseudogene TRBV3-2), the J gene TRBJ2-2; D is unresolved. The CDR3 spans 16 residues. Trimming removed 4 bases from V and 4 bases from J, with 16 bases in between. Germline V gives CDR1 LGHDT, CDR2 YNNKEL (reference sequence). CDR3 sequence (DNA): TGTGCCAGCAGCCGCCCCAGGTCCGCGACCACCGGGGAGCTGTTTTTT. This gives the protein CASSRPRSATTGELFF.

This clone has just one count. The chain employs TRBV6-2 or TRBV6-3 and TRBJ2-7; D possibly corresponds to TRBD2 (6 bases). The germline gives CDR1 MNHEY, CDR2 SVGEGT. V was cut by 5 bases and J by 0 bases, with 11 bases left in between. The CDR3 sequence is 14 residues long. CDR3 loop: CASSGRTNSYEQYF. For the CDR3, the DNA is TGTGCCAGCAGTGGGAGGACGAACTCCTACGAGCAGTACTTC.

The table lists this clone with a few counts. Written as DNA, the CDR3 is TGCGCCAGCAGCCCCGGGACAGGACAAGAGACCCAGTACTTC. Amino acid sequence: CASSPGTGQETQYF. This chain uses TRBV5-1 with TRBJ2-5; the match to TRBD1 covers 8 bases. The CDR3 consists of 14 residues. CDR1 is SGHRS and CDR2 is YFSETQ in the germline V gene. V lost 4 bases, J lost 2 bases, and 4 bases stayed unmatched. The complete variable domain, with remaining parts taken from reference TRBV5-1 and TRBJ2-5, reads KAGVTQTPRYLIKTRGQQVTLSCSPISGHRSVSWYQQTPGQGLQFLFEYFSETQRNKGNFPGRFSGRQFSNSRSEMNVSTLELGDSALYLCASSPGTGQETQYFGPGTRLLVL.

This chain uses TRBV29-1 with TRBJ1-2; 10 nucleotides match TRBD1. Germline CDR1 reads SQVTM; CDR2 reads ANQGSEA. This CDR3 region has 13 residues. V dropped 6 bases and J dropped 8; count of bases not matched to a gene: 9. The CDR3 sequence is CSVSLGQGDGYTF. The CDR3 nucleotides read TGCAGCGTGAGCCTTGGACAGGGGGACGGCTACACCTTC.

The gene calls are TRBV28 and TRBJ2-7; the match to TRBD1 covers 7 bases. This CDR3 region has 14 residues. Looked up from germline, CDR1 is MDHEN and CDR2 is SYDVKM. The ends lost 6 bases at V and 2 bases at J; junction bases unmatched: 7. The CDR3 here is CASSYRQGAYEQYF. The CDR3 nucleotides are TGTGCCAGCAGCTATCGACAGGGTGCCTACGAGCAGTACTTC.

Turning to this clone: Additional DNA sequences in this sample encode the identical CDR3. The chain employs TRBV5-8 and TRBJ2-7, with TRBD1 matching over 8 bases. Germline CDR1 and CDR2: SGHTS and YDEGEE. V lost 4 bases and J lost 3; bases outside the gene matches: 6. CDR3 length equals 14 residues. The CDR3 protein is CASSPGTGIYEQYF. The CDR3 DNA is TGTGCCAGCAGCCCCGGGACAGGAATCTACGAGCAGTACTTC.

This sequence joins TRBV5-1 and TRBJ2-5, with TRBD2 matching 13 bases. Germline CDR1 and CDR2: SGHRS and YFSETQ. The V segment lost 3 bases and the J segment 1 base; nucleotides outside the gene matches: 3. This CDR3 is built from 16 residues. CDR3 in amino acids: CASSSGLAGPQETQYF. In DNA, the CDR3 is TGCGCCAGCAGCTCGGGACTAGCGGGGCCCCAAGAGACCCAGTACTTC. The full variable domain, rest sourced from reference TRBV5-1 and TRBJ2-5, is KAGVTQTPRYLIKTRGQQVTLSCSPISGHRSVSWYQQTPGQGLQFLFEYFSETQRNKGNFPGRFSGRQFSNSRSEMNVSTLELGDSALYLCASSSGLAGPQETQYFGPGTRLLVL.

The V call is TRBV19, the J call TRBJ1-1; D is unresolved. The length of the CDR3 is 14 residues. Trimming stripped 3 bases from V and 4 bases from J, with 12 bases between. The germline CDR1 and CDR2 sequences are LNHDA and SQIVND (reference sequence). The chain's CDR3 is CASSMGQAITEAFF. CDR3 DNA: TGTGCCAGTAGTATGGGTCAGGCGATCACTGAAGCTTTCTTT. The whole variable domain, filled in from reference TRBV19 and TRBJ1-1, reads DGGITQSPKYLFRKEGQNVTLSCEQNLNHDAMYWYRQDPGQGLRLIYYSQIVNDFQKGDIAEGYSVSREKKESFPLTVTSAQKNPTAFYLCASSMGQAITEAFFGQGTRLTVV.

The chain has TRBV29-1 and TRBJ2-3, with 11 bases fitting TRBD2. Germline trimming cut 7 bases from V and 3 bases from J; bases unmatched to any gene: 15. The germline CDR1 and CDR2 sequences are SQVTM and ANQGSEA. This CDR3 spans 17 amino acids. This CDR3 is CSAQDPLAGDRTDTQYF. The CDR3 nucleotides read TGCAGCGCCCAAGACCCACTAGCGGGAGATAGGACAGATACGCAGTATTTT.

The rearrangement uses TRBV15 and TRBJ2-2; the D gene is possibly TRBD1 (5 bases). The V gene lost 1 base and the J gene lost 4 bases, with 10 bases spanning the gap. CDR1 is LNHNV and CDR2 is YYDKDF in the germline V gene (reference sequence). This CDR3 spans 15 amino acids. CDR3 sequence reads: CATSRGQMRTGELFF. The CDR3 DNA follows: TGTGCCACCAGCAGAGGACAGATGCGCACCGGGGAGCTGTTTTTT.

This clone was seen a handful of times. J is TRBJ2-1 and V is TRBV18, with 10 bases matching TRBD2. The CDR3 totals 15 residues. J lost 6 bases, V lost 3 bases, and 5 bases had no gene match. Germline-derived CDR1 and CDR2 are KGHSH and LQKENI. The CDR3 DNA is TGTGCCAGCTCACCTCAACTAGCGGGAACCAATGAGCAGTTCTTC. Its translation is CASSPQLAGTNEQFF.

This clone was recorded only once. The gene calls are TRBV28 and TRBJ1-5, with 9 positions matching TRBD1. This CDR3 comprises 14 residues. The V segment lost 7 bases and the J segment 4 bases; nucleotides outside the gene matches: 5. Per germline, CDR1 MDHEN and CDR2 SYDVKM. CDR3 region: CASNQGTGNQPQHF. CDR3 DNA: TGTGCCAGCAACCAAGGGACAGGGAATCAGCCCCAGCATTTT. Full variable domain (rest looked up from reference TRBV28 and TRBJ1-5): DVKVTQSSRYLVKRTGEKVFLECVQDMDHENMFWYRQDPGLGLRLIYFSYDVKMKEKGDIPEGYSVSREKKERFSLILESASTNQTSMYLCASNQGTGNQPQHFGDGTRLSIL.

The chain employs TRBV6-6 and TRBJ2-7; D might be TRBD1 (6 bases). V was trimmed by 7 bases and J by 1 base, leaving 14 bases between them. The CDR3 is 14 amino acids. CDR1 is MNHNY, CDR2 SVGAGI, per germline (reference sequence). CDR3 protein: CASNSPQGSYEQYF. In nucleotides, the CDR3 is TGTGCCAGCAACTCACCCCAGGGGTCCTACGAGCAGTACTTC.

The chain is built from TRBV7-2 and TRBJ2-7; 8 bases map to TRBD1. The trim removed 5 bases at V and 0 bases at J, leaving 6 bases unmatched. The CDR3 sequence is 15 residues long. CDR1 and CDR2 (germline): SGHTA, FQGNSA. As DNA, the CDR3 is TGTGCCAGCAGCCCATTCCAGGGGGCCTCCTACGAGCAGTACTTC. Encoded protein: CASSPFQGASYEQYF.

Regarding this clone: Other DNA sequences in the same sample also yield this CDR3. This sequence joins TRBV11-2 and TRBJ1-5, with TRBD1 matching 8 bases. V was pared by 1 base and J by 0 bases, with 2 bases of the junction left unmatched. Germline lookup yields CDR1 SGHAT and CDR2 FQNNGV. The CDR3 is made up of 16 amino acids. CDR3 in amino acids: CASSLGTGSSNQPQHF. The CDR3 DNA sequence: TGTGCCAGCAGCTTAGGGACAGGGTCTAGCAATCAGCCCCAGCATTTT.